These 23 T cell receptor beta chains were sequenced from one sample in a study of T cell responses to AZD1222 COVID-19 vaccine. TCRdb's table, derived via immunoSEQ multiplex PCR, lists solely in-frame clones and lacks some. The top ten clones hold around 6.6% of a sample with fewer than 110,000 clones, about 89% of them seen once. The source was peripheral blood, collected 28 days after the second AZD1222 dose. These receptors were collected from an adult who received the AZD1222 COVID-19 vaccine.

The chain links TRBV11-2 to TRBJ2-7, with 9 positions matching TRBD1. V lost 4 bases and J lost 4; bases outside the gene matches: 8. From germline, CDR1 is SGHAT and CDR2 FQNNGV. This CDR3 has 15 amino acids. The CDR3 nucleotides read TGTGCCAGCAGCTGGCGGGGGACAGGGTTTTACGAGCAGTACTTC. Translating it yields CASSWRGTGFYEQYF.

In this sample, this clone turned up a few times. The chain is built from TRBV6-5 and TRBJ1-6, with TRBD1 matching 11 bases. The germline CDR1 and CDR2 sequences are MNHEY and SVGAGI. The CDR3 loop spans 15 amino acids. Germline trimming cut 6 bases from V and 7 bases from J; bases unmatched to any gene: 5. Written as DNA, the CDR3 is TGTGCCAGCAGAGCGGGACAGGGGGGAAATTCACCCCTCCACTTT. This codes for CASRAGQGGNSPLHF.

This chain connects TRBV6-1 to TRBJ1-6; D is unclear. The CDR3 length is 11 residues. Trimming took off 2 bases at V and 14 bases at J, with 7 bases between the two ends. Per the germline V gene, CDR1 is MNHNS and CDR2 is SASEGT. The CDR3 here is CASSETSSLHF. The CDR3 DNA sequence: TGTGCCAGCAGTGAAACGTCTTCCCTCCACTTT.

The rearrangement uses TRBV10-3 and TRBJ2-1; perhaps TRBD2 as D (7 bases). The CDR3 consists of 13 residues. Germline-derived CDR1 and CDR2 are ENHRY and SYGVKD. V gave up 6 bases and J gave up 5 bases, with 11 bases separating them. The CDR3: CAIRGGRDNEQFF. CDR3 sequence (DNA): TGTGCCATCAGAGGGGGGAGGGACAATGAGCAGTTCTTC.

CDR3: CASSSLEGQGRYGYTF. CDR3 coding DNA: TGTGCCAGCAGTTCCCTCGAAGGTCAGGGGAGGTATGGCTACACCTTC. The V call is TRBV28, the J call TRBJ1-2; TRBD1 might be the D (6 bases). The germline gives CDR1 MDHEN, CDR2 SYDVKM. V was clipped by 4 bases and J by 5 bases, with 20 bases between them. CDR3 length equals 16 residues.

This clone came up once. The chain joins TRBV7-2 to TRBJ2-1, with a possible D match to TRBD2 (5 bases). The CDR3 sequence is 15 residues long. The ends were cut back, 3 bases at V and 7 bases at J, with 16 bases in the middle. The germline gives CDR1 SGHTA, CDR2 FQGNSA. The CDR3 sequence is CASSFSGVVRNEQFF. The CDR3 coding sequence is TGTGCCAGCAGCTTTTCCGGGGTCGTGAGAAATGAGCAGTTCTTC.

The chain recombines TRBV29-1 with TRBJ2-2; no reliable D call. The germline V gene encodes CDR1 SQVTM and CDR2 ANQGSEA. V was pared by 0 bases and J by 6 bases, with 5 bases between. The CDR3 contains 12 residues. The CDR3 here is CSVEDHAGELFF. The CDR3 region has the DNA TGCAGCGTTGAAGATCATGCCGGGGAGCTGTTTTTT.

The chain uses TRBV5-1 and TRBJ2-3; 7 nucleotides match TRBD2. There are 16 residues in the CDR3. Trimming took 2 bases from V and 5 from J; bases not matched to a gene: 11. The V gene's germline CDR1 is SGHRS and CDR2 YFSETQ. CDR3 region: CASSFRRASGEDTQYF. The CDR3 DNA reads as TGCGCCAGCAGCTTCCGCAGGGCAAGCGGGGAAGATACGCAGTATTTT.

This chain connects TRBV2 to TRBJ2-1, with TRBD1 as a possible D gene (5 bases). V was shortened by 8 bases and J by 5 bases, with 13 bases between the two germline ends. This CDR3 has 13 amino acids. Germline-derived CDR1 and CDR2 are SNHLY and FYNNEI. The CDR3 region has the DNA TGTGCCAGCCCAGGGCTCCGAGACAATGAGCAGTTCTTC. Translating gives CASPGLRDNEQFF.

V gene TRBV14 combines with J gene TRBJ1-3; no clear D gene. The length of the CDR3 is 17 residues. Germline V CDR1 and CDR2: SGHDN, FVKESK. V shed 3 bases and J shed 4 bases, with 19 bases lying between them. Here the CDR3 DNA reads TGTGCCAGCAGCCATCAAGGGCCTAGATCGTCGGGAAACACCATATATTTT. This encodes CASSHQGPRSSGNTIYF. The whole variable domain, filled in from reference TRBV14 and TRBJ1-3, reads EAGVTQFPSHSVIEKGQTVTLRCDPISGHDNLYWYRRVMGKEIKFLLHFVKESKQDESGMPNNRFLAERTGGTYSTLKVQPAELEDSGVYFCASSHQGPRSSGNTIYFGEGSWLTVV.

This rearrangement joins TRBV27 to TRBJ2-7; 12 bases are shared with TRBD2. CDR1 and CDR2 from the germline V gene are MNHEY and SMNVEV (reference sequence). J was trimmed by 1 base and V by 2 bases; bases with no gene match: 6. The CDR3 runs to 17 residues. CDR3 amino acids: CASSLGLAGGPSYEQYF. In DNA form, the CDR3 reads TGTGCCAGCAGTTTAGGGCTAGCGGGGGGGCCGTCCTACGAGCAGTACTTC.

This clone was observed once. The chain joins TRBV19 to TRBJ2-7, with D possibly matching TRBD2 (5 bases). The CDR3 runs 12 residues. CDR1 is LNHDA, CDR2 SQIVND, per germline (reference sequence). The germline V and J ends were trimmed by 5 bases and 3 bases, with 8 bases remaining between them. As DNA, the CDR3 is TGTGCCAGTAGTCCGGGGATCTACGAGCAGTACTTC. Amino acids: CASSPGIYEQYF.

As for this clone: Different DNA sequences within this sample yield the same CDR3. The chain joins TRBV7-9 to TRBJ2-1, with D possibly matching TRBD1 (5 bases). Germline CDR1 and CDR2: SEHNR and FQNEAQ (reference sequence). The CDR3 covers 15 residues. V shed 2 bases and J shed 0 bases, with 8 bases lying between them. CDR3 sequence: CASSLTQGSYNEQFF. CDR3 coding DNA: TGTGCCAGCAGCTTAACCCAGGGCTCCTACAATGAGCAGTTCTTC.

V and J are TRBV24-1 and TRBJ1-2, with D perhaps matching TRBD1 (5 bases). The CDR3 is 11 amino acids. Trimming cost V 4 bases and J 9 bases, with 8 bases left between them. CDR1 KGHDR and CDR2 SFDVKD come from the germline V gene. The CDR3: CATSDQGSYTF. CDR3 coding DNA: TGTGCCACCAGTGACCAGGGAAGCTACACCTTC.

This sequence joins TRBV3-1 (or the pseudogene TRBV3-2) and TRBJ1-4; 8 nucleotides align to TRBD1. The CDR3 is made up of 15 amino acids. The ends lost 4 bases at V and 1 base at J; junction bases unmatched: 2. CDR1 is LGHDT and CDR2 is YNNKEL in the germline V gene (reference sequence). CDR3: CASSPTGGTNEKLFF. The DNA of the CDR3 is TGTGCCAGCAGCCCCACAGGGGGAACTAATGAAAAACTGTTTTTT.

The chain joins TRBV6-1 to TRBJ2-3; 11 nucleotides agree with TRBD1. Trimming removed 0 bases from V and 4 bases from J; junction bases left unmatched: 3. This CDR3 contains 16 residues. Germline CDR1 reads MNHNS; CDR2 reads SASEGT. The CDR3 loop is CASSEAPGQGADTQYF. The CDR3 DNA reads TGTGCCAGCAGTGAAGCCCCGGGACAGGGGGCAGATACGCAGTATTTT.

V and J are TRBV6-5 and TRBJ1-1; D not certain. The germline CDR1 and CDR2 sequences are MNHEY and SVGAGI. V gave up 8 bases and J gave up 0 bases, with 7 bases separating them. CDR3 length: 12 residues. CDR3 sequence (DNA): TGTGCCAGCTCCGCCCTGAACACTGAAGCTTTCTTT. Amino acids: CASSALNTEAFF.

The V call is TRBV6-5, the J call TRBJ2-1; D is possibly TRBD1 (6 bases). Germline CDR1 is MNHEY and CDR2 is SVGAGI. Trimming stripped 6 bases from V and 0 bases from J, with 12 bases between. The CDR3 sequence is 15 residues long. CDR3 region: CASRRIQGSYNEQFF. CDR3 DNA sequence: TGTGCCAGCAGACGGATACAGGGCTCCTACAATGAGCAGTTCTTC.

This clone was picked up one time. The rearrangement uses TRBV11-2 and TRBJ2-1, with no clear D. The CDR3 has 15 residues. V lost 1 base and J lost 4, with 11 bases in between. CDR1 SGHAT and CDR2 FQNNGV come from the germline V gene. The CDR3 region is CASSLVPGPYNEQFF. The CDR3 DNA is TGTGCCAGCAGCTTAGTACCCGGACCTTACAATGAGCAGTTCTTC.

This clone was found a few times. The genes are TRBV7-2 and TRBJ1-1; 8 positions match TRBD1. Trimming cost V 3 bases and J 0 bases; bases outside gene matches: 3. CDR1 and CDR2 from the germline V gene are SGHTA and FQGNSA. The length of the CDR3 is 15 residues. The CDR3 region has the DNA TGTGCCAGCAGCTTGGGACAGGTTATGAACACTGAAGCTTTCTTT. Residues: CASSLGQVMNTEAFF.

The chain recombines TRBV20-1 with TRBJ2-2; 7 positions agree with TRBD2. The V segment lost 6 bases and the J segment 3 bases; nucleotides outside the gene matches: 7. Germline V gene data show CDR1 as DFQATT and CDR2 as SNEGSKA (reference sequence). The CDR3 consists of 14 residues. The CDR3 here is CSASLAADTGELFF. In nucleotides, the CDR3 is TGCAGTGCGAGTCTAGCGGCGGACACCGGGGAGCTGTTTTTT.

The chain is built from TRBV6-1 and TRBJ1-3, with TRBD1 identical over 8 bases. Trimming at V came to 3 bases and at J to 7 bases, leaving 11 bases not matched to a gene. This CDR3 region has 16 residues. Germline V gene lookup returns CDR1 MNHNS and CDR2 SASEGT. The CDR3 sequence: CASSDPGGNGGNTIYF. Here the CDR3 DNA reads TGTGCCAGCAGTGACCCAGGGGGCAACGGTGGTAACACCATATATTTT.

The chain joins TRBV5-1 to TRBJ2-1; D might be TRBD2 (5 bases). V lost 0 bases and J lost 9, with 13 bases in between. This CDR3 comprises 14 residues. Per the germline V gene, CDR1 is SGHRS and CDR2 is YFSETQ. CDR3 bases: TGCGCCAGCAGCTTGGGGGTCTACGGAGGTGAGCAGTTCTTC. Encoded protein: CASSLGVYGGEQFF.